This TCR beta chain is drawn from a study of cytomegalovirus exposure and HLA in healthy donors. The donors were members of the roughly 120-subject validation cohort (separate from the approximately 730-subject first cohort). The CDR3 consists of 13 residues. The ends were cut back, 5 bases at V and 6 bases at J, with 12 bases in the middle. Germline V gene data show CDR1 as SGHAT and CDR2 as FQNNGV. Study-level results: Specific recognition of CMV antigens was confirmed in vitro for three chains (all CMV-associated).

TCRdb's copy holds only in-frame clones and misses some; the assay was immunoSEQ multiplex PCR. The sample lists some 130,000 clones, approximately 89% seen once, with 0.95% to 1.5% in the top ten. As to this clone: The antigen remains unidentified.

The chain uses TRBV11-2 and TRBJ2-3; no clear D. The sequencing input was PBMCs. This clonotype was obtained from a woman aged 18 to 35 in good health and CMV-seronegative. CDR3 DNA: TGTGCCAGCAGCCTTAGCCTCGGCGATACGCAGTATTTT. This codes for CASSLSLGDTQYF. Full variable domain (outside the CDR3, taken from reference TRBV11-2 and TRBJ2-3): EAGVAQSPRYKIIEKRQSVAFWCNPISGHATLYWYQQILGQGPKLLIQFQNNGVVDDSQLPKDRFSAERLKGVDSTLKIQPAKLEDSAVYLCASSLSLGDTQYFGPGTRLTVL.